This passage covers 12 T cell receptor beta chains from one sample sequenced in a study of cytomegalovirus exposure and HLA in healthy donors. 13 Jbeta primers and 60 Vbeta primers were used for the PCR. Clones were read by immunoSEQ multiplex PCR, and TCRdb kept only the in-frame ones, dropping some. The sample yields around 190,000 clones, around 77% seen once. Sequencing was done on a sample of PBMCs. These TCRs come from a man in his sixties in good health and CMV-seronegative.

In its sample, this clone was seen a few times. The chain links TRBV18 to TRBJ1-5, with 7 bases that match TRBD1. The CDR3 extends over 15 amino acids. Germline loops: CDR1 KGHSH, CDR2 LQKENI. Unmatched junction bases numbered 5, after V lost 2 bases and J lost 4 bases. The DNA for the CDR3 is TGTGCCAGCTCACCAAGTCAGGGACAGAATCAGCCCCAGCATTTT. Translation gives CASSPSQGQNQPQHF.

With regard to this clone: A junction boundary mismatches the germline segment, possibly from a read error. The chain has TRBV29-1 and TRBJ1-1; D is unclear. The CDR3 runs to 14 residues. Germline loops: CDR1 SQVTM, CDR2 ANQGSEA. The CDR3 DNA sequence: TGCGGCGTTGAAAGTGGAGGAGGCGGCACTGAAGCTTTCTTT. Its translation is CGVESGGGGTEAFF.

The CDR3 loop reads CASSLSSGSTDTQYF. CDR3 DNA sequence: TGTGCCAGCAGTTTGTCTAGCGGGAGCACAGATACGCAGTATTTT. The chain carries TRBV28 and TRBJ2-3; 8 bases line up with TRBD2. The germline V gene has CDR1 MDHEN and CDR2 SYDVKM. The CDR3 runs 15 residues. J gave up 0 bases and V 3 bases, and 2 bases lay outside the gene matches.

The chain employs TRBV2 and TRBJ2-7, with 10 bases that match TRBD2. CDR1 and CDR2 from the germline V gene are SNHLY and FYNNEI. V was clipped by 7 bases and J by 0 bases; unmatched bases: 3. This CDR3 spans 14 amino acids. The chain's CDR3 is CASTRLAGSYEQYF. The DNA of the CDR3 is TGTGCCAGCACGCGACTAGCGGGCTCCTACGAGCAGTACTTC.

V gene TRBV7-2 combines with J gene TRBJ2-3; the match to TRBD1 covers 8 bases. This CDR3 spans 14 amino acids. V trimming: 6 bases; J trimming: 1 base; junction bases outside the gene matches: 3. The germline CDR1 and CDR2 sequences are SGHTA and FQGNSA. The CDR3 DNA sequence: TGTGCCAGCAGTCAGACAGGGGGCACAGATACGCAGTATTTT. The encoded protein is CASSQTGGTDTQYF.

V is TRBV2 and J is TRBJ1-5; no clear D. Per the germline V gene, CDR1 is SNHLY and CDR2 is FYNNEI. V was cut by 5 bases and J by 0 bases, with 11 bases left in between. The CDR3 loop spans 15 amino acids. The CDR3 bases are TGTGCCAGCAGTCCCGGTAAATATAGCAATCAGCCCCAGCATTTT. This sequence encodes CASSPGKYSNQPQHF.

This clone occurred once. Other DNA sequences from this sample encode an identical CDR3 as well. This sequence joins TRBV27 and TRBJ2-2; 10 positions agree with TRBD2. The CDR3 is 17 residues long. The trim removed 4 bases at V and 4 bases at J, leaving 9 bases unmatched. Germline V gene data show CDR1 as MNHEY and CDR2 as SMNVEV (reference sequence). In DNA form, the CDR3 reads TGTGCCAGCAGTTGGAGGCTAGCGGGAGATCGCACCGGGGAGCTGTTTTTT. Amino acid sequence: CASSWRLAGDRTGELFF.

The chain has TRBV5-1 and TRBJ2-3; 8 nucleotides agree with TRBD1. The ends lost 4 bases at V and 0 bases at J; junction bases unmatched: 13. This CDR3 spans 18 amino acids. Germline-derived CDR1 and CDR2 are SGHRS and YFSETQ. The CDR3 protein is CASSLGQGLGPSTDTQYF. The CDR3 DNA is TGCGCCAGCAGCCTCGGACAGGGATTAGGACCCAGCACAGATACGCAGTATTTT.

The CDR3: CATSNNMNTGELFF. The CDR3 DNA reads as TGTGCCACCAGCAACAACATGAACACCGGGGAGCTGTTTTTT. V gene TRBV15 combines with J gene TRBJ2-2; D is undetermined. In germline, CDR1 is LNHNV, CDR2 YYDKDF (reference sequence). The CDR3 has 14 amino acids. Between the trimmed V and J ends, which lost 4 bases and 1 base, there was a span of 7 bases.

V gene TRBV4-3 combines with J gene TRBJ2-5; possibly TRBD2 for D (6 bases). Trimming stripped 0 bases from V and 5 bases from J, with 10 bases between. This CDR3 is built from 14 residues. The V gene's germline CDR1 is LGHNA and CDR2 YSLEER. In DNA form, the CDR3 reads TGCGCCAGCAGCCAAGATGGAGGGGATGAGACCCAGTACTTC. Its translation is CASSQDGGDETQYF.

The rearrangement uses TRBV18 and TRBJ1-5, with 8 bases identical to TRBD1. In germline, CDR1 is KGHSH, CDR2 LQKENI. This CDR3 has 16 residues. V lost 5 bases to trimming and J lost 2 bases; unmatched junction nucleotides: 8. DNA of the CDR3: TGTGCCAGCTCAGTACTACAGGGGGGGGGCAATCAGCCCCAGCATTTT. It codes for CASSVLQGGGNQPQHF.

CDR3 nucleotide sequence: TGTGCCATCACCCAAGGGCCAGGGATAGGGAGGGATGGCTACACCTTC. This translates into CAITQGPGIGRDGYTF. The chain carries TRBV10-3 and TRBJ1-2, with D possibly being TRBD1 (5 bases). The CDR3 totals 16 residues. The V gene's germline CDR1 is ENHRY and CDR2 SYGVKD. Trimming shortened V by 7 bases and J by 6 bases, and 24 bases separated the two germline ends.